These 17 T cell receptor beta chains were all obtained from the same sample, sequenced in a study of cytotoxic CD8 clonotypes in ibrutinib-treated CLL. TCRdb keeps only in-frame clones here, not all; method: immunoSEQ multiplex PCR. The sample has about 130,000 clones, about four fifths seen once. Sample: PBMCs, taken after 12 months of ibrutinib treatment. These receptors came from a human donor with chronic lymphocytic leukemia.

This clone was seen a single time. The chain couples TRBV9 to TRBJ2-2; D gene uncertain. V was trimmed by 4 bases and J by 3 bases, leaving 10 bases between them. Germline CDR1 reads SGDLS; CDR2 reads YYNGEE. This CDR3 has 14 residues. The CDR3 here is CASSRSGHTGELFF. CDR3 nucleotides: TGTGCCAGCAGCCGTAGTGGGCACACCGGGGAGCTGTTTTTT. Variable domain in full (rest from reference TRBV9 and TRBJ2-2): DSGVTQTPKHLITATGQRVTLRCSPRSGDLSVYWYQQSLDQGLQFLIQYYNGEERAKGNILERFSAQQFPDLHSELNLSSLELGDSALYFCASSRSGHTGELFFGEGSRLTVL.

The rearrangement uses TRBV7-2 and TRBJ1-5; D might be TRBD1 (5 bases). Per germline, CDR1 SGHTA and CDR2 FQGNSA. The CDR3 extends over 13 amino acids. The V and J ends lost 4 bases and 4 bases respectively, with 8 bases between them. The DNA for the CDR3 is TGTGCCAGCAGCTCAGGGCAGAATCAGCCCCAGCATTTT. This gives the protein CASSSGQNQPQHF.

The V and J genes are TRBV25-1 and TRBJ1-1; weak D call: TRBD1 (5 bases). V was shortened by 1 base and J by 11 bases, with 20 bases between the two germline ends. This CDR3 has 15 amino acids. CDR1 and CDR2 from the germline V gene are MGHDK and SYGVNS. CDR3 in amino acids: CASSELRKGLQAAFF. CDR3 DNA sequence: TGTGCCAGCAGTGAATTGCGGAAGGGACTTCAGGCGGCTTTCTTT. The variable domain in full, completed from reference TRBV25-1 and TRBJ1-1, reads EADIYQTPRYLVIGTGKKITLECSQTMGHDKMYWYQQDPGMELHLIHYSYGVNSTEKGDLSSESTVSRIRTEHFPLTLESARPSHTSQYLCASSELRKGLQAAFFGQGTRLTVV.

In this sample, this clone turned up a few times. CDR3 nucleotides: TGTGCCAGTAGTATCAGGGCAGGGGGCATGGCCCAGCATTTT. This sequence encodes CASSIRAGGMAQHF. The J gene is TRBJ1-5, the V gene TRBV19; 8 bases line up with TRBD1. Germline CDR1 reads LNHDA; CDR2 reads SQIVND (reference sequence). The CDR3 sequence is 14 residues long. The junction had 9 bases not matched to a gene; V was cut back by 3 bases and J by 11 bases.

The rearrangement joins TRBV9 to TRBJ2-7, with 10 bases that match TRBD2. Germline-derived CDR1 and CDR2 are SGDLS and YYNGEE. The CDR3 has 17 residues. Trimming at V came to 4 bases and at J to 2 bases, leaving 12 bases not matched to a gene. The DNA of the CDR3 is TGTGCCAGCAGCCCTCGGACTAGCGGTTTTGGGGCCTACGAGCAGTACTTC. Translated: CASSPRTSGFGAYEQYF. The whole variable domain, remainder taken from reference TRBV9 and TRBJ2-7, is DSGVTQTPKHLITATGQRVTLRCSPRSGDLSVYWYQQSLDQGLQFLIQYYNGEERAKGNILERFSAQQFPDLHSELNLSSLELGDSALYFCASSPRTSGFGAYEQYFGPGTRLTVT.

The chain recombines TRBV5-6 with TRBJ1-1; D is perhaps TRBD1 (5 bases). The CDR3 covers 12 residues. Trimming cost V 2 bases and J 7 bases, with 9 bases left between them. Germline V lookup: CDR1 SGHDT, CDR2 YYEEEE. The CDR3 coding sequence is TGTGCCAGCAGCTTCACCAGGGTTGAAGCTTTCTTT. Translation gives CASSFTRVEAFF.

This clone was observed a few times. DNA of the CDR3: TGTGCCAGCAGCGCCCGAAACTATGGCTACACCTTC. Its translation is CASSARNYGYTF. The genes are TRBV9 and TRBJ1-2; D is unclear. The CDR3 runs to 12 residues. Trimming left V 3 bases short and J 2 bases short, with 5 bases between. The germline gives CDR1 SGDLS, CDR2 YYNGEE.

V and J are TRBV5-6 and TRBJ1-1; no clear D. Per germline, CDR1 SGHDT and CDR2 YYEEEE. The CDR3 runs to 15 residues. Trimming removed 0 bases at V and 2 bases at J, with 11 bases between. CDR3 sequence: CASSLETGFNTEAFF. For the CDR3, the DNA is TGTGCCAGCAGCTTGGAAACCGGGTTCAACACTGAAGCTTTCTTT.

This clone appeared a single time. The V gene is TRBV6-1, the J gene TRBJ2-1; no clear D gene. Trimming left V 6 bases short and J 5 bases short, with 11 bases between. Germline CDR1 and CDR2: MNHNS and SASEGT. The CDR3 has 13 amino acids. CDR3 nucleotides: TGTGCCAGCAGCGAAATCTATGACAATGAGCAGTTCTTC. Its translation is CASSEIYDNEQFF.

The chain recombines TRBV7-6 with TRBJ2-7; 11 nucleotides align to TRBD1. The ends lost 6 bases at V and 12 bases at J; junction bases unmatched: 13. CDR3 length equals 14 residues. Germline V gene sequence: CDR1 SGHVS, CDR2 FNYEAQ. Here the CDR3 reads CASRTGTGGSPWYF. DNA of the CDR3: TGTGCCAGCAGGACTGGGACAGGGGGTTCTCCCTGGTACTTC.

This chain joins TRBV6-5 and TRBJ1-1; D gene unclear. Looked up from germline, CDR1 is MNHEY and CDR2 is SVGAGI. There are 11 residues in the CDR3. V was shortened by 7 bases and J by 1 base, with 4 bases between the two germline ends. The CDR3 here is CASMRNTEAFF. The CDR3 nucleotides are TGTGCCAGCATGAGGAACACTGAAGCTTTCTTT.

V is TRBV7-2 and J is TRBJ2-1; no clear D. This CDR3 is 15 amino acids long. V was clipped by 5 bases and J by 1 base, with 12 bases between them. In germline, CDR1 is SGHTA, CDR2 FQGNSA. This CDR3 reads CASSPLTGSYNEQFF. CDR3 coding DNA: TGTGCCAGCAGCCCCCTGACTGGTTCCTACAATGAGCAGTTCTTC.

The chain combines TRBV15 with TRBJ2-1; 7 nucleotides match TRBD1. The V segment lost 5 bases and the J segment 4 bases; nucleotides outside the gene matches: 11. Per germline, CDR1 LNHNV and CDR2 YYDKDF (reference sequence). This CDR3 region has 16 residues. In DNA, the CDR3 is TGTGCCACCAGCCTACCCTCGGGACAGAAATACAATGAGCAGTTCTTC. As protein: CATSLPSGQKYNEQFF.

The J gene is TRBJ2-1, the V gene TRBV4-1; D is tentatively TRBD1 or TRBD2 (5 bases each). This CDR3 has 14 residues. V lost 8 bases to trimming and J lost 0 bases, with 11 bases between them. Germline V CDR1 and CDR2: MGHRA, YSYEKL. CDR3 loop: CASAKGSSYNEQFF. DNA of the CDR3: TGCGCCAGCGCAAAGGGGAGCTCCTACAATGAGCAGTTCTTC.

This clone has just one count. This chain joins TRBV27 and TRBJ2-7; the match to TRBD2 covers 8 bases. J was trimmed by 4 bases and V by 4 bases; bases with no gene match: 9. Germline-derived CDR1 and CDR2 are MNHEY and SMNVEV (reference sequence). The CDR3 extends over 15 amino acids. The CDR3 nucleotides read TGTGCCAGCAGTTGCGAGGGGCGGGGGGATTACGAGCAGTACTTC. This translates into CASSCEGRGDYEQYF.

The chain combines TRBV27 with TRBJ2-7, with 8 bases aligning to TRBD2. The CDR3 extends over 13 amino acids. V lost 9 bases, J lost 7 bases, and 11 bases stayed unmatched. Germline V gives CDR1 MNHEY, CDR2 SMNVEV (reference sequence). The CDR3 sequence is CASIGRAWGEQYF. In DNA, the CDR3 is TGTGCCAGTATCGGGAGGGCCTGGGGTGAGCAGTACTTC.

This clone has only a few counts. The rearrangement uses TRBV30 and TRBJ1-2; no reliable D call. The CDR3 runs to 12 residues. Trimming shortened V by 4 bases and J by 4 bases, and 10 bases separated the two germline ends. The germline CDR1 and CDR2 sequences are GTSNPN and SVGIG (reference sequence). The chain's CDR3 is CAWTTEPYGYTF. CDR3 sequence (DNA): TGTGCCTGGACCACGGAACCCTATGGCTACACCTTC.